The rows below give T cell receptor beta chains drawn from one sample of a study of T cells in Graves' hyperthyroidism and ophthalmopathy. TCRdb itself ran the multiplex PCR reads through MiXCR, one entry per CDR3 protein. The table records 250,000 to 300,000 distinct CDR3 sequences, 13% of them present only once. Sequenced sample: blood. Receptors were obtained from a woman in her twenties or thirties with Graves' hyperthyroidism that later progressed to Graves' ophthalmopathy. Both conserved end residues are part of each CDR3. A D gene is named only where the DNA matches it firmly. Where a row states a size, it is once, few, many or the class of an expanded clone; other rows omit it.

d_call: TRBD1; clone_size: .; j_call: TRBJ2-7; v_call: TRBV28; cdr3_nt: TGTGCCAGCAGTTTAACAGGGGATTACGACGAGCAGTACTTC; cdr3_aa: CASSLTGDYDEQYF
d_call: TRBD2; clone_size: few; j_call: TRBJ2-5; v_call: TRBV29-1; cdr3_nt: TGCAGCGAGACTAGCGGTGGAATCCAGTACTTC; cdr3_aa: CSETSGGIQYF
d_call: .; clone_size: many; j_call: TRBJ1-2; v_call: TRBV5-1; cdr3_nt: TGCGCCAGCACCGAGGGGGGAGGAGGAAAAGGCTACACCTTC; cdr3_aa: CASTEGGGGKGYTF
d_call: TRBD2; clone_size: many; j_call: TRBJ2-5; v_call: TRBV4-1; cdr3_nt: TGCGCCAGCAGCCAAGGGGGACTAGCGGGCGAGACCCAGTACTTC; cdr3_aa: CASSQGGLAGETQYF
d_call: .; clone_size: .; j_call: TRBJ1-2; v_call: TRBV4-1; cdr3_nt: TGCGCCAGCAGCCAAGAGGAGGGGCGGAACTATGGCTACACCTTC; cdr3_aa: CASSQEEGRNYGYTF
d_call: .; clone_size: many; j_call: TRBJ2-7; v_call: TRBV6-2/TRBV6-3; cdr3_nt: TGTGCCAGCAGTTACTCGATCTTGCTCGGGGCCAACTACGAGCAGTACTTC; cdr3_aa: CASSYSILLGANYEQYF
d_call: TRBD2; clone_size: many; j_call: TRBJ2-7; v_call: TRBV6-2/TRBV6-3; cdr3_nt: TGTGCCAGCAGTTACGGACCTAGCGGGAGGATAGGCGAGCAGTACTTC; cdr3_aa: CASSYGPSGRIGEQYF
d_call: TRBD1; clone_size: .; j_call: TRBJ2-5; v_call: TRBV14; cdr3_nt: TGTGCCAGCAGCCAAGATAGGGCAGGGGGAGAGACCCAGTACTTC; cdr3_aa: CASSQDRAGGETQYF
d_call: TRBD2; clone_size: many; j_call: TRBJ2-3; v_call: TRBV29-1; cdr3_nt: TGCAGCGTTGGTCTAGCGGGGACTAGCACAGATACGCAGTATTTT; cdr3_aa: CSVGLAGTSTDTQYF
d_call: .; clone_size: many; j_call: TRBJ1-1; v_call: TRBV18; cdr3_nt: TGTGCCAGCTCACCAAACAGGGCTGAAGCTTTCTTT; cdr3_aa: CASSPNRAEAFF
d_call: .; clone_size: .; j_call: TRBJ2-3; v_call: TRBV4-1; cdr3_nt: TGCGCCAGCAGCCGCGCTGTGGGGGAATCAGATACGCAGTATTTT; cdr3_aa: CASSRAVGESDTQYF
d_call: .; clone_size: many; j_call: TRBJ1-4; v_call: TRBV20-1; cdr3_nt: TGCAGTGCGCTACCGGGACACCTTAATGAAAAACTGTTTTTT; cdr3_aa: CSALPGHLNEKLFF
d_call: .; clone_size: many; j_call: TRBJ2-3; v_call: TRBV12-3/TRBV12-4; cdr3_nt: TGTGCCAGCAGACGGGACCCCCGGGCAGATACGCAGTATTTT; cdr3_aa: CASRRDPRADTQYF
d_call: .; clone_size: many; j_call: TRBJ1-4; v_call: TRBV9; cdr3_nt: TGTGCCAGCAGCTCGATCCCAGGAGGTGAAAAACTGTTTTTT; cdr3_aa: CASSSIPGGEKLFF
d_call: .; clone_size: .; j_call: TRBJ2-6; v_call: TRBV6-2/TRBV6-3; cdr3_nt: TGTGCCAGCAGACACAGGGCTGGGGCCAACGTCCTGACTTTC; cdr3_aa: CASRHRAGANVLTF